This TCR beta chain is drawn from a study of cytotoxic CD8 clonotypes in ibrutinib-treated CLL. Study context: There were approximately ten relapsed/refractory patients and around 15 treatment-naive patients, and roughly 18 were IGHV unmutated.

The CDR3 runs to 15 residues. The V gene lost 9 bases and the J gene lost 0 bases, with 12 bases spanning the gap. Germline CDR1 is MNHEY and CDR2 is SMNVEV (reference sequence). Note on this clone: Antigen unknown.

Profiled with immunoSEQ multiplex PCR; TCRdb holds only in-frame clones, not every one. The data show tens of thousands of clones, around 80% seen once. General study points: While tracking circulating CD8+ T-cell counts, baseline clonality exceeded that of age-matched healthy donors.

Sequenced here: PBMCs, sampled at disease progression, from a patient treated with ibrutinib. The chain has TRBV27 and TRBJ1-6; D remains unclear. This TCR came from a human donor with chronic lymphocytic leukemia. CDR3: CASTPKYSYNSPLHF. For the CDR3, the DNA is TGTGCCAGTACGCCTAAGTACTCCTATAATTCACCCCTCCACTTT.